A single sample gave rise to the 17 T cell receptor beta chains below, sequenced in a study of T-cell reconstitution after alpha-beta-depleted transplantation in children. Unique molecular identifiers featured in how the TCRbeta library was prepared. TCRdb independently ran MiXCR on the PCR reads; one entry per CDR3 protein. The repertoire holds 750,000 to 950,000 distinct CDR3 sequences, with 15% to 20% as singletons. The sample here was PBMCs, mostly from graft donor cells, taken 360 days after TCRalphabeta/CD19-depleted stem cell transplant. These receptors all come from a male patient between 5 and 17 years old who had a stem cell transplant for acute lymphoblastic leukemia, so the T cells may come from the graft donor.

The chain has TRBV4-1 and TRBJ2-2; D is unclear. The germline V gene encodes CDR1 MGHRA and CDR2 YSYEKL. The CDR3 loop spans 16 amino acids. The germline V and J ends were trimmed by 1 base and 1 base, with 10 bases remaining between them. The DNA of the CDR3 is TGCGCCAGCAGCCAAGCGCGCACGGTGAACACCGGGGAGCTGTTTTTT. It codes for CASSQARTVNTGELFF.

CDR3 sequence: CAISESTLAGGEQFF. The DNA of the CDR3 is TGTGCCATCAGTGAGTCGACCCTAGCGGGAGGGGAGCAGTTCTTC. The rearrangement uses TRBV10-3 and TRBJ2-1; TRBD2 aligns across 12 bases. There are 15 residues in the CDR3. V trimming: 0 bases; J trimming: 10 bases; junction bases outside the gene matches: 4. Germline V gene data show CDR1 as ENHRY and CDR2 as SYGVKD.

The chain joins TRBV5-1 to TRBJ1-2, with a tentative D call TRBD1 (6 bases). The V gene's germline CDR1 is SGHRS and CDR2 YFSETQ. The V gene lost 2 bases and the J gene lost 8 bases, with 10 bases spanning the gap. CDR3 length equals 12 residues. In nucleotides, the CDR3 is TGCGCCAGCAGCTTCAACAGGGACGGCTACACCTTC. Translating it yields CASSFNRDGYTF.

This clonotype showed up many times. This chain joins TRBV6-6 and TRBJ2-1; D might be TRBD1 (6 bases). Germline CDR1 and CDR2: MNHNY and SVGAGI (reference sequence). The length of the CDR3 is 12 residues. V was trimmed by 5 bases and J by 8 bases, leaving 10 bases between them. The CDR3 DNA is TGTGCCAGCAGTACCGAGGGGGATGAGCAGTTCTTC. Translating it yields CASSTEGDEQFF.

The rearrangement links TRBV6-5 to TRBJ1-2; D is perhaps TRBD1 (5 bases). The CDR3 runs 15 residues. The germline V gene has CDR1 MNHEY and CDR2 SVGAGI. V dropped 6 bases and J dropped 8 bases, with 22 bases sitting between them. In nucleotides, the CDR3 is TGTGCCAGCAGCCGCCATAGAGGGACGGCGCGGGGCTACACCTTC. This encodes CASSRHRGTARGYTF.

A few counts support this clonotype. The chain employs TRBV5-6 and TRBJ2-1; D remains unclear. The CDR3 spans 12 residues. The V gene's germline CDR1 is SGHDT and CDR2 YYEEEE. The ends were cut back, 3 bases at V and 4 bases at J, with 5 bases in the middle. The CDR3 DNA is TGTGCCAGCAGCTGGCGGTACAATGAGCAGTTCTTC. Protein: CASSWRYNEQFF.

This clonotype was seen repeatedly, ten times or more. CDR3 region: CASSLDVGLGTGELFF. CDR3 in DNA: TGCGCCAGCAGCTTGGATGTGGGTCTAGGCACCGGGGAGCTGTTTTTT. The chain recombines TRBV5-1 with TRBJ2-2; D gene uncertain. CDR1 and CDR2 (germline): SGHRS, YFSETQ. The V gene lost 0 bases and the J gene lost 4 bases, with 13 bases spanning the gap. The CDR3 runs 16 residues.

This clonotype was observed a handful of times. The V call is TRBV7-8, the J call TRBJ2-1; TRBD2 might be the D (6 bases). There are 14 residues in the CDR3. Germline loops: CDR1 SGHVS, CDR2 FQNEAQ. V lost 3 bases and J 4 bases, leaving 10 bases between the germline ends. CDR3 DNA sequence: TGTGCCAGCAGCTTTGTGACTAGATACAATGAGCAGTTCTTC. Its translation is CASSFVTRYNEQFF.

This clonotype has only a few counts. The chain uses TRBV6-5 and TRBJ2-1; a weak D match, TRBD2 (6 bases). Germline V lookup: CDR1 MNHEY, CDR2 SVGAGI. Trimming took off 0 bases at V and 4 bases at J, with 16 bases between the two ends. The CDR3 has 17 amino acids. CDR3 sequence reads: CASSYSGREFLYNEQFF. Written as DNA, the CDR3 is TGTGCCAGCAGTTACTCCGGTCGGGAGTTTTTGTACAATGAGCAGTTCTTC.

The chain couples TRBV3-1 to TRBJ2-5; 8 bases fit TRBD1. Per germline, CDR1 LGHDT and CDR2 YNNKEL (reference sequence). V was pared by 1 base and J by 1 base, with 11 bases of the junction left unmatched. CDR3 length: 18 amino acids. CDR3 in DNA: TGTGCCAGCAGCCAAGGCCGGGACAGGTCCTTGCTCCAAGAGACCCAGTACTTC. It translates to CASSQGRDRSLLQETQYF.

This clonotype has ten or more counts. CDR3 protein: CASRQGAGNTEAFF. Written as DNA, the CDR3 is TGCGCCAGTAGACAGGGGGCAGGAAACACTGAAGCTTTCTTT. V gene TRBV4-1 combines with J gene TRBJ1-1; 10 bases match TRBD1. The J segment lost 2 bases and the V segment lost 9 bases, leaving 6 bases of the junction unmatched. In germline, CDR1 is MGHRA, CDR2 YSYEKL. This CDR3 contains 14 residues.

This rearrangement joins TRBV6-4 to TRBJ1-1; TRBD1 matches 10 bases. Losses at the gene ends were 5 bases for V and 6 bases for J; bases not matched to a gene: 3. The CDR3 totals 13 residues. Germline CDR1 MRHNA, CDR2 SNTAGT. The CDR3 DNA reads as TGTGCCAGCAGTATGGACAGGGGGTCTGAAGCTTTCTTT. Translation gives CASSMDRGSEAFF.

This clonotype was seen a few times. The chain combines TRBV6-5 with TRBJ1-6; a weak D match, TRBD1 (6 bases). Per germline, CDR1 MNHEY and CDR2 SVGAGI. The CDR3 consists of 16 residues. V lost 0 bases, J lost 5 bases, and 11 bases lay in between. CDR3 loop: CASSYSIGQHNSPLHF. In DNA, the CDR3 is TGTGCCAGCAGTTACTCGATAGGACAGCATAATTCACCCCTCCACTTT.

About this clonotype: The junction shows a germline mismatch at one end, possibly a read error. The chain uses TRBV18 and TRBJ2-7; a possible D gene is TRBD1 (5 bases). This CDR3 is built from 11 residues. Germline V gene data show CDR1 as KGHSH and CDR2 as LQKENI. The CDR3 protein is CASSPQDRQYF. The CDR3 DNA sequence: TGTGCCAGCTCGCCACAGGACCGGCAGTACTTC.

A few counts support this clonotype. The chain links TRBV29-1 to TRBJ2-7; TRBD1 agrees at 9 bases. Germline CDR1 SQVTM, CDR2 ANQGSEA. V lost 7 bases and J lost 6; bases outside the gene matches: 10. CDR3 size: 13 residues. The CDR3 DNA reads TGCAGCGGGGGGACCGGGACAGGGTTCGAGCAGTACTTC. Its protein is CSGGTGTGFEQYF.

The V call is TRBV5-1, the J call TRBJ2-7; D is uncertain. Trimming pared 0 bases from V and 2 bases from J, leaving 15 bases between. Germline V CDR1 and CDR2: SGHRS, YFSETQ. CDR3 length equals 16 residues. The DNA for the CDR3 is TGCGCCAGCAGCTTGGGGCCGGGTCTGAGAGCCTACGAGCAGTACTTC. This codes for CASSLGPGLRAYEQYF. The complete variable domain, with remaining parts taken from reference TRBV5-1 and TRBJ2-7, reads KAGVTQTPRYLIKTRGQQVTLSCSPISGHRSVSWYQQTPGQGLQFLFEYFSETQRNKGNFPGRFSGRQFSNSRSEMNVSTLELGDSALYLCASSLGPGLRAYEQYFGPGTRLTVT.

This clonotype was detected a few times. The rearrangement uses TRBV2 and TRBJ2-1; 15 nucleotides match TRBD2. This CDR3 contains 16 residues. CDR1 SNHLY and CDR2 FYNNEI come from the germline V gene. Losses at the gene ends were 4 bases for V and 2 bases for J; bases not matched to a gene: 0. This CDR3 is CASSGTSGRAYNEQFF. The DNA of the CDR3 is TGTGCCAGCAGTGGGACTAGCGGGAGGGCCTACAATGAGCAGTTCTTC.